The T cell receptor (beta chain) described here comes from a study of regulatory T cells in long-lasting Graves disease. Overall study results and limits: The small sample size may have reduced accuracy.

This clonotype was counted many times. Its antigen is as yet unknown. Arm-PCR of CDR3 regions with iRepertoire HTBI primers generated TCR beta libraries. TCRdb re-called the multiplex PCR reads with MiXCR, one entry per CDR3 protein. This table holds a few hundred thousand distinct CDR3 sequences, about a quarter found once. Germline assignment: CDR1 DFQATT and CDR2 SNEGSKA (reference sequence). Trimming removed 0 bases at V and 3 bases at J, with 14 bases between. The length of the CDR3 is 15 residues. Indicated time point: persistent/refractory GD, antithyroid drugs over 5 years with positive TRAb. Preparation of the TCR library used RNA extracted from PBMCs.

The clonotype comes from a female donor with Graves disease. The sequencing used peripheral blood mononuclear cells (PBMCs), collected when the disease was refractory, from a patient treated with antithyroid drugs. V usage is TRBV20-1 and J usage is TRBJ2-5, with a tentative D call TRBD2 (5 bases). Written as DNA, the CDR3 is TGCAGTGCTAGAGATCGGCGGACTCAGAAAGAGACCCAGTACTTC. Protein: CSARDRRTQKETQYF.